This entry lists 2 T cell receptor beta chains sequenced from one sample in a study of cytomegalovirus exposure and HLA in healthy donors. The primer mix had 60 Vbeta and 13 Jbeta primers. Only in-frame clones appear in the TCRdb table, and some are missing; sequencing was by immunoSEQ multiplex PCR. The sample holds 150,000 to 200,000 clones, roughly 80% seen once. Sequencing was performed on PBMCs. Receptor source: a boy younger than 18 in good health and CMV-seronegative.

The V gene is TRBV10-3, the J gene TRBJ2-5; TRBD2 aligns across 15 bases. The DNA end favors TRBJ2-7, so the J call may be wrong. This CDR3 has 16 residues. Looked up from germline, CDR1 is ENHRY and CDR2 is SYGVKD. CDR3 nucleotides: TGTGCCATCAGTGAGCGGGGACTAGCGGGAGGATACGAGCAGTACTTC. Translating it yields CAISERGLAGGYEQYF.

CDR3 residues: CASSLATGPNQPQHF. The DNA for the CDR3 is TGCGCCAGCAGCTTGGCCACAGGTCCCAATCAGCCCCAGCATTTT. The gene calls are TRBV5-1 and TRBJ1-5; possibly TRBD1 for D (5 bases). Germline CDR1 and CDR2: SGHRS and YFSETQ. The CDR3 is made up of 15 amino acids. V gave up 0 bases and J gave up 3 bases, with 10 bases separating them.